This TCR beta chain was recovered during a study of blood T cell repertoires in COVID-19. CDR3 length: 17 amino acids. The germline CDR1 and CDR2 sequences are LNHDA and SQIVND (reference sequence). The J segment lost 3 bases and the V segment lost 3 bases, leaving 13 bases of the junction unmatched. Clones were read by immunoSEQ multiplex PCR, and TCRdb kept only the in-frame ones, dropping some. The sample comprises over 150,000 clones, around 78% of which are singletons, and roughly 1.5% rests with the top ten. This TCR came from a man older than 75 with acute or convalescent COVID-19. This chain links TRBV19 with TRBJ2-7, with 8 nucleotides matching TRBD1. What was sequenced was peripheral blood. The CDR3 sequence: CASSIRGGGTGGYEQYF. CDR3 in DNA: TGTGCCAGTAGTATTAGGGGTGGGGGAACAGGGGGCTACGAGCAGTACTTC. The full variable domain, with the rest looked up from reference TRBV19 and TRBJ2-7, is DGGITQSPKYLFRKEGQNVTLSCEQNLNHDAMYWYRQDPGQGLRLIYYSQIVNDFQKGDIAEGYSVSREKKESFPLTVTSAQKNPTAFYLCASSIRGGGTGGYEQYFGPGTRLTVT.